One sample yielded the 20 T cell receptor beta chains listed below, sequenced in a study of glioma-infiltrating T cells after dendritic cell vaccination. The method was immunoSEQ multiplex PCR; TCRdb's version includes in-frame clones alone and lacks a portion of them. The data show about 92,000 clones, with 80% to 90% seen just once and approximately 14% held by the top ten. Sequenced here: blood, sampled before dendritic cell vaccination. The receptors here all came from a human donor with glioblastoma.

CDR3 nucleotides: TGTGCCAGCAGTTTAGGACTTGGTGAAAAACTGTTTTTT. This gives the protein CASSLGLGEKLFF. The chain employs TRBV28 and TRBJ1-4; D not certain. Germline lookup yields CDR1 MDHEN and CDR2 SYDVKM. The V and J ends lost 2 bases and 7 bases respectively, with 8 bases between them. The CDR3 runs to 13 residues. The full variable domain, with the rest looked up from reference TRBV28 and TRBJ1-4, is DVKVTQSSRYLVKRTGEKVFLECVQDMDHENMFWYRQDPGLGLRLIYFSYDVKMKEKGDIPEGYSVSREKKERFSLILESASTNQTSMYLCASSLGLGEKLFFGSGTQLSVL.

Only a few counts were recorded for this clone. CDR3 nucleotides: TGCGCCAGCAGCTTGGGATTCCTAGCGGGGTCCTACGAGCAGTACTTC. Translated: CASSLGFLAGSYEQYF. The chain has TRBV5-1 and TRBJ2-7, with 9 bases identical to TRBD2. The CDR3 sequence is 16 residues long. The germline V gene has CDR1 SGHRS and CDR2 YFSETQ. The J segment lost 1 base and the V segment lost 0 bases, leaving 5 bases of the junction unmatched.

The CDR3 coding sequence is TGTGCCAGCAGCCCCGGACAGGTTAACTATGGCTACACCTTC. Encoded protein: CASSPGQVNYGYTF. The chain carries TRBV7-6 and TRBJ1-2; 7 nucleotides agree with TRBD1. The CDR3 spans 14 residues. Germline V gene sequence: CDR1 SGHVS, CDR2 FNYEAQ. V was pared by 5 bases and J by 1 base, with 4 bases of the junction left unmatched.

The genes are TRBV2 and TRBJ1-6, with D unclear. CDR1 is SNHLY, CDR2 FYNNEI, per germline. Trimming pared 2 bases from V and 6 bases from J, leaving 11 bases between. This CDR3 spans 15 amino acids. This CDR3 reads CASSERGLVNSPLHF. CDR3 coding DNA: TGTGCCAGCAGTGAACGCGGGTTGGTTAATTCACCCCTCCACTTT. The full variable domain, its missing parts supplied by reference TRBV2 and TRBJ1-6, is EPEVTQTPSHQVTQMGQEVILRCVPISNHLYFYWYRQILGQKVEFLVSFYNNEISEKSEIFDDQFSVERPDGSNFTLKIRSTKLEDSAMYFCASSERGLVNSPLHFGNGTRLTVT.

The chain combines TRBV7-2 with TRBJ1-2; D perhaps matches TRBD1 (5 bases). Trimming took off 5 bases at V and 7 bases at J, with 14 bases between the two ends. Germline values: CDR1 SGHTA, CDR2 FQGNSA. The length of the CDR3 is 13 residues. For the CDR3, the DNA is TGTGCCAGCAGCCCCAGGGTAGGACGTGGCTACACCTTC. It specifies CASSPRVGRGYTF.

The CDR3 region has the DNA TGTGCCAGCAGCCTAGACAGGCAAGCCTACAATGAGCAGTTCTTC. Its protein product is CASSLDRQAYNEQFF. This chain connects TRBV7-2 to TRBJ2-1, with a tentative D call TRBD1 (6 bases). V lost 5 bases to trimming and J lost 2 bases, with 13 bases between them. The CDR3 has 15 residues. The V gene's germline CDR1 is SGHTA and CDR2 FQGNSA.

The chain is built from TRBV29-1 and TRBJ1-2, with D unresolved. This CDR3 comprises 12 residues. Trimming shortened V by 7 bases and J by 0 bases, and 9 bases separated the two germline ends. Germline loops: CDR1 SQVTM, CDR2 ANQGSEA. The CDR3 loop reads CSARTPNYGYTF. In nucleotides, the CDR3 is TGCAGCGCCCGGACTCCTAACTATGGCTACACCTTC.

The gene calls are TRBV6-5 and TRBJ1-1; 9 bases are shared with TRBD1. Germline CDR1 and CDR2: MNHEY and SVGAGI. J was trimmed by 7 bases and V by 6 bases; bases with no gene match: 3. This CDR3 comprises 12 residues. The CDR3 spells CASSRTGDEAFF. In nucleotides, the CDR3 is TGTGCCAGCAGCCGGACAGGGGATGAAGCTTTCTTT.

The J gene is TRBJ1-2, the V gene TRBV6-5; 9 nucleotides agree with TRBD1. The CDR3 is 15 amino acids. V shed 5 bases, J shed 4 bases, and the junction held 8 bases outside the gene matches. Germline lookup yields CDR1 MNHEY and CDR2 SVGAGI. The CDR3 sequence: CASSPSGQGTYGYTF. The CDR3 region has the DNA TGTGCCAGCAGTCCTTCGGGACAGGGTACCTATGGCTACACCTTC.

This rearrangement joins TRBV5-1 to TRBJ1-2; a possible D gene is TRBD1 (5 bases). V shed 4 bases and J shed 4 bases, with 11 bases lying between them. The CDR3 contains 13 residues. Germline values: CDR1 SGHRS, CDR2 YFSETQ. The CDR3 DNA follows: TGCGCCAGCAGCCGAGACAGCAGCTATGGCTACACCTTC. It encodes CASSRDSSYGYTF.

The chain carries TRBV7-9 and TRBJ2-1; tentatively, D is TRBD2 (6 bases). This CDR3 comprises 11 residues. Trimming removed 8 bases at V and 7 bases at J, with 9 bases between. Germline-derived CDR1 and CDR2 are SEHNR and FQNEAQ (reference sequence). The CDR3 coding sequence is TGTGCCAGCGGAGGGAGGAATGAGCAGTTCTTC. It translates to CASGGRNEQFF.

This clone was seen just once. J is TRBJ2-3 and V is TRBV11-2, with 10 bases fitting TRBD1. The CDR3 consists of 13 residues. Germline CDR1 reads SGHAT; CDR2 reads FQNNGV. With V trimmed by 6 bases and J by 6 bases, 3 bases remained unmatched. The CDR3 protein is CASSWTGGDTQYF. CDR3 DNA: TGTGCCAGCAGTTGGACAGGGGGGGATACGCAGTATTTT.

The V call is TRBV6-5, the J call TRBJ2-1; 8 nucleotides line up with TRBD1. Germline V gives CDR1 MNHEY, CDR2 SVGAGI. V shed 10 bases and J 8 bases; nucleotides not matched to a gene: 13. This CDR3 region has 14 residues. This CDR3 reads CATQGVVGLHEQFF. The DNA of the CDR3 is TGTGCCACACAGGGGGTGGTTGGTCTCCATGAGCAGTTCTTC.

This clone was detected only once. This chain connects TRBV29-1 to TRBJ1-1; no definite D call. The germline CDR1 and CDR2 sequences are SQVTM and ANQGSEA. Trimming removed 2 bases at V and 0 bases at J, with 7 bases between. The CDR3 has 13 amino acids. CDR3 sequence reads: CSVEHGVNTEAFF. CDR3 DNA sequence: TGCAGCGTTGAACACGGGGTGAACACTGAAGCTTTCTTT.

The chain carries TRBV21-1 and TRBJ2-7; the D segment call TRBD1 is taken from the table without a DNA check. TRBV21-1 is a pseudogene. The CDR3 extends over 14 amino acids. The CDR3, as DNA: TGTGCCAGCAGAACGGACAGGGGCTTTTACGAGCAGTACTTC. It specifies CASRTDRGFYEQYF.

The chain employs TRBV5-6 and TRBJ1-1; maybe TRBD1 (6 bases). Trimming took 4 bases from V and 1 from J, leaving 8 bases between them. From germline, CDR1 is SGHDT and CDR2 YYEEEE. The CDR3 sequence is 13 residues long. The CDR3 is CASSRGSNTEAFF. Here the CDR3 DNA reads TGTGCCAGCAGCAGGGGGTCGAACACTGAAGCTTTCTTT.

The chain links TRBV25-1 to TRBJ1-2; D possibly corresponds to TRBD1 (5 bases). CDR3 length equals 15 residues. Germline V lookup: CDR1 MGHDK, CDR2 SYGVNS. Trimming stripped 4 bases from V and 2 bases from J, with 14 bases between. CDR3 DNA sequence: TGTGCCAGCAGTGTGCAGGGAAGTGCGAACTATGGCTACACCTTC. Translation gives CASSVQGSANYGYTF.

DNA of the CDR3: TGTGCCAGCAGTTTTTTTCGGACTAGCGGGAGTTTTTTCCATGAGCAGTTCTTC. Encoded protein: CASSFFRTSGSFFHEQFF. The chain couples TRBV27 to TRBJ2-1; 13 bases are shared with TRBD2. V gave up 3 bases and J gave up 8 bases; unmatched junction bases: 13. Germline V gives CDR1 MNHEY, CDR2 SMNVEV (reference sequence). There are 18 residues in the CDR3.

This rearrangement joins TRBV2 to TRBJ2-2, with 10 bases identical to TRBD1. Germline-derived CDR1 and CDR2 are SNHLY and FYNNEI. This CDR3 has 14 residues. V was pared by 6 bases and J by 6 bases, with 4 bases of the junction left unmatched. CDR3 region: CASRDRGVSGELFF. CDR3 bases: TGTGCCAGCAGGGACAGGGGGGTGTCCGGGGAGCTGTTTTTT.

This chain connects TRBV7-6 to TRBJ1-5, with unresolved D. Germline CDR1 SGHVS, CDR2 FNYEAQ. CDR3 size: 13 residues. The V and J ends lost 3 bases and 6 bases respectively, with 9 bases between them. CDR3 residues: CASSFGIGQPQHF. For the CDR3, the DNA is TGTGCCAGCAGCTTTGGTATCGGTCAGCCCCAGCATTTT.